This T cell receptor beta chain is from a study of cytomegalovirus exposure and HLA in healthy donors. The germline V and J ends were trimmed by 3 bases and 4 bases, with 4 bases remaining between them. Germline lookup yields CDR1 DFQATT and CDR2 SNEGSKA (reference sequence). The length of the CDR3 is 11 residues. In this sample, this clone turned up a few times. PCR used 60 Vbeta primers and 13 Jbeta primers. The table came from immunoSEQ multiplex PCR; TCRdb's copy has only in-frame clones and leaves some out. The data hold about 180,000 clones, with around 82% observed a single time. The clonotype originates from a man between 40 and 49 years old in good health and CMV-seronegative. What was sequenced was PBMCs. The chain couples TRBV20-1 to TRBJ2-1; D ambiguous. This CDR3 reads CSASQYNEQFF. CDR3 DNA: TGCAGTGCTAGTCAGTACAATGAGCAGTTCTTC.